Presented here are 7 T cell receptor beta chains from one specimen sequenced in a study of OX40 agonist ivuxolimab in advanced cancers. Assay: immunoSEQ multiplex PCR; the TCRdb copy retains only in-frame clones and omits some. Here the sample spans 50,000 to 65,000 clones, 85% to 95% being singletons. Source: CD4+ or CD8+ T cells sorted from blood, taken in a trial of the OX40 agonist ivuxolimab. The receptors stem from an adult with an advanced solid tumor such as melanoma, head and neck, liver or kidney cancer.

This clone was detected once. V and J are TRBV30 and TRBJ2-7; D unresolved. The germline gives CDR1 GTSNPN, CDR2 SVGIG (reference sequence). The CDR3 loop spans 14 amino acids. V shed 2 bases and J shed 9 bases, with 20 bases lying between them. For the CDR3, the DNA is TGTGCCTGGAGTCTTGGCGGCGGAACAGTCGGGCAGTACTTC. It encodes CAWSLGGGTVGQYF. Using reference TRBV30 and TRBJ2-7 for the parts outside the CDR3, the full variable domain is SQTIHQWPATLVQPVGSPLSLECTVEGTSNPNLYWYRQAAGRGLQLLFYSVGIGQISSEVPQNLSASRPQDRQFILSSKKLLLSDSGFYLCAWSLGGGTVGQYFGPGTRLTVT.

The chain uses TRBV7-9 and TRBJ1-1; D is ambiguous. Trimming cost V 8 bases and J 3 bases, with 10 bases left between them. Germline V gene data show CDR1 as SEHNR and CDR2 as FQNEAQ (reference sequence). The CDR3 is 12 residues long. The DNA of the CDR3 is TGTGCCAGCCACGAGACTTACACTGAAGCTTTCTTT. Translating gives CASHETYTEAFF.

The J gene is TRBJ1-2, the V gene TRBV6-1, with unresolved D. Deletions cut 5 bases from V and 6 bases from J, with 16 bases between. CDR1 MNHNS and CDR2 SASEGT come from the germline V gene. The CDR3 spans 14 residues. This chain's CDR3 is CASSQGLWVDGYTF. The CDR3 DNA sequence: TGTGCCAGCAGTCAAGGTTTGTGGGTTGATGGCTACACCTTC.

V usage is TRBV4-3 and J usage is TRBJ2-1; 11 bases match TRBD2. The CDR3 loop spans 17 amino acids. The V gene end was trimmed by 0 bases and the J gene end by 8 bases; junction bases not matched to a gene: 9. From germline, CDR1 is LGHNA and CDR2 YSLEER. The CDR3: CASSQDIGSGRADEQFF. CDR3 nucleotide sequence: TGCGCCAGCAGCCAAGATATCGGTAGCGGGAGGGCCGATGAGCAGTTCTTC.

This sequence joins TRBV28 and TRBJ1-1; D perhaps matches TRBD1 (6 bases). The CDR3 totals 14 residues. The germline CDR1 and CDR2 sequences are MDHEN and SYDVKM. The CDR3 sequence is CALSRGGPGTEAFF. CDR3 in DNA: TGTGCACTCAGCAGGGGCGGGCCGGGGACTGAAGCTTTCTTT.

The V gene is TRBV18, the J gene TRBJ2-7; D ambiguous. Germline loops: CDR1 KGHSH, CDR2 LQKENI. The CDR3 runs to 13 residues. Trimming stripped 3 bases from V and 2 bases from J, with 8 bases between. DNA for the CDR3: TGTGCCAGCTCACCGCTAGTCGCCTACGAGCAGTACTTC. This codes for CASSPLVAYEQYF.

The chain links TRBV30 to TRBJ1-2; no firm D call. CDR3 length: 13 residues. The V gene lost 4 bases and the J gene lost 3 bases, with 12 bases spanning the gap. The V gene's germline CDR1 is GTSNPN and CDR2 SVGIG (reference sequence). CDR3 residues: CAWIPTDDYGYTF. DNA for the CDR3: TGTGCCTGGATCCCGACCGACGACTATGGCTACACCTTC. The full variable domain, rest sourced from reference TRBV30 and TRBJ1-2, is SQTIHQWPATLVQPVGSPLSLECTVEGTSNPNLYWYRQAAGRGLQLLFYSVGIGQISSEVPQNLSASRPQDRQFILSSKKLLLSDSGFYLCAWIPTDDYGYTFGSGTRLTVV.